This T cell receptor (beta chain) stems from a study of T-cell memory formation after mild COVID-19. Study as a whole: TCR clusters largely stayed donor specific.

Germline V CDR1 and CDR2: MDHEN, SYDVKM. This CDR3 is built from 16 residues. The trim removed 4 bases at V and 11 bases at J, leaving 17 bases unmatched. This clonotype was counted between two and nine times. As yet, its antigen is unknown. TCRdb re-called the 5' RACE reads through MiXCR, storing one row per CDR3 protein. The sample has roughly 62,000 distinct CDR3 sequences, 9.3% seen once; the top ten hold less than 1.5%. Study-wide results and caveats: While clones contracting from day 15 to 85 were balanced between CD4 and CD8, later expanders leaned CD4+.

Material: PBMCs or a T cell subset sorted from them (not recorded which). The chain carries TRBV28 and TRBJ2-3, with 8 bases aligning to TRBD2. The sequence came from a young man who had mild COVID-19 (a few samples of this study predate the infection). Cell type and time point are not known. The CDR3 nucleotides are TGTGCCAGCAGTTCTACTTGGACTAGCCCCATTTGGGTGCAGTATTTT. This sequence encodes CASSSTWTSPIWVQYF.